This T cell receptor beta chain was captured in a study of blood T cell repertoires in COVID-19. This clone was detected a few times. Under the authors' procedure: How many nucleated cells were present was estimated from reference gene primer amplification. Measured with immunoSEQ multiplex PCR; TCRdb has only the in-frame clones, and not every one. The V and J calls and clone size were taken over from that table, and D and trimming were inferred from the DNA. The repertoire holds nearly 350,000 clones, with around nine tenths as singletons. This receptor was obtained from a woman under 30 who had recovered from COVID-19. The sample consisted of peripheral blood.

The CDR3 nucleotides are TGTGCCACCAGCAGAGCGAGGGGGACGCGCACAGATACGCAGTATTTT. As protein: CATSRARGTRTDTQYF. This chain uses TRBV15 with TRBJ2-3; the D gene is possibly TRBD1 (6 bases). Looked up from germline, CDR1 is LNHNV and CDR2 is YYDKDF (reference sequence). The length of the CDR3 is 16 residues. The V gene lost 1 base and the J gene lost 1 base, with 12 bases spanning the gap.